Following are 4 T cell receptor beta chains from one sample sequenced in a study of blood T cell repertoires in COVID-19. Sequencing was performed with immunoSEQ multiplex PCR; in TCRdb, only in-frame clones are kept and a portion is missing. The table records 130,000 or so clones, around 86% of them present only once. Sequencing input: peripheral blood. These receptors all come from a human donor in a cohort sampled during active COVID-19.

The rearrangement joins TRBV5-1 to TRBJ2-3; TRBD2 matches at 7 bases. V lost 5 bases, J lost 6 bases, and 9 bases stayed unmatched. Germline lookup yields CDR1 SGHRS and CDR2 YFSETQ. The CDR3 runs 14 residues. The CDR3, as DNA: TGCGCCAGCAGTTCAGCGGGGTCCGTCGATACGCAGTATTTT. Amino acids: CASSSAGSVDTQYF.

V is TRBV7-6 and J is TRBJ1-4; a weak D match, TRBD1 (6 bases). Looked up from germline, CDR1 is SGHVS and CDR2 is FNYEAQ. The ends were cut back, 5 bases at V and 5 bases at J, with 12 bases in the middle. The length of the CDR3 is 14 residues. Here the CDR3 reads CASSRGGPNEKLFF. The CDR3 DNA sequence: TGTGCCAGCAGCCGAGGGGGTCCGAATGAAAAACTGTTTTTT.

The gene calls are TRBV24-1 and TRBJ1-1; D gene ambiguous. The V end was cut by 2 bases, the J end by 7 bases, with 10 bases between. Germline V gene data show CDR1 as KGHDR and CDR2 as SFDVKD. The CDR3 is made up of 13 amino acids. The CDR3 region is CATSDSPRGEAFF. CDR3 coding DNA: TGTGCCACCAGTGATTCGCCCCGGGGTGAAGCTTTCTTT.

V usage is TRBV9 and J usage is TRBJ1-1; 7 nucleotides match TRBD1. Trimming at V came to 1 base and at J to 8 bases, leaving 11 bases not matched to a gene. CDR1 is SGDLS, CDR2 YYNGEE, per germline. This CDR3 contains 15 residues. CDR3 sequence: CASSVNTLGTEEAFF. The CDR3 bases are TGTGCCAGCAGCGTAAATACTCTCGGGACAGAAGAAGCTTTCTTT.